This T cell receptor (beta chain) was captured by sequencing in a study of T cell responses to AZD1222 COVID-19 vaccine. Study-level results: Researchers took repertoire samples only after the peak T cell response had come. Vaccine-associated CD4 TCRs spanned spike, dominant at 160-218 and 743-854.

Trimming took off 0 bases at V and 5 bases at J, with 10 bases between the two ends. Germline V lookup: CDR1 GTSNPN, CDR2 SVGIG (reference sequence). The CDR3 totals 13 residues. Profiled with immunoSEQ multiplex PCR; TCRdb holds only in-frame clones, not every one. The sample lists more than 85,000 clones; roughly 90% were seen once. Samples with a second dose at about 4 or about 12 weeks were pooled together. On this clone: No antigen is known for it.

This TCR came from an adult who received the AZD1222 COVID-19 vaccine. V and J are TRBV30 and TRBJ1-2; possibly TRBD1 for D (5 bases). This sample comprised peripheral blood, obtained 28 days after the second AZD1222 dose. Written as DNA, the CDR3 is TGTGCCTGGAGTGTTTCCAGGGATTATGGCTACACCTTC. Translating gives CAWSVSRDYGYTF. Full variable domain (outside the CDR3, taken from reference TRBV30 and TRBJ1-2): SQTIHQWPATLVQPVGSPLSLECTVEGTSNPNLYWYRQAAGRGLQLLFYSVGIGQISSEVPQNLSASRPQDRQFILSSKKLLLSDSGFYLCAWSVSRDYGYTFGSGTRLTVV.